These 28 T cell receptor beta chains were all obtained from the same sample, sequenced in a study of tissue T cells after allogeneic stem cell transplantation. This table comes from immunoSEQ multiplex PCR, and its TCRdb copy is limited to in-frame clones, with some not included. The repertoire includes 4,000 to 4,500 clones, around half of them detected once, and roughly 33% sits in the top ten. Described time point: mouse harvest day 14 after allogeneic transplant. The graft held 10^6 splenic CD5+ T cells and 10^7 T-cell-depleted bone marrow cells. The specimen was lymph node tissue. These receptors were collected from a female BALB/c mouse given C57BL/6 T cells with graft-versus-host disease after an allogeneic hematopoietic cell transplant.

For this clone: Gene names and germline refer to mouse. The CDR3 extends 1 residue past the end of the read, so its final part is completed from the germline J gene. This chain connects TRBV26 to TRBJ2-7; 12 bases align to TRBD2. V gave up 4 bases and J gave up 7 bases; unmatched junction bases: 5. CDR3 length: 14 amino acids. CDR1 is KGHPV and CDR2 is FQNQEV in the germline V gene (reference sequence). This CDR3 is CASSPTGGAPEQYF. CDR3 DNA, as far as it was read: TGTGCCAGCAGTCCGACTGGGGGGGCGCCCGAACAGTAC.

With respect to this clone: Genes and germline are mouse. The read halts 1 residue ahead of the CDR3 end, with the missing end drawn from the germline J gene. The chain has TRBV12-1 and TRBJ2-4; 13 bases map to TRBD2. CDR3 length: 16 residues. After removal of 2 bases from V and 5 bases from J, the junction contained 6 bases not matched to a gene. CDR1 and CDR2 (germline): SGHSN, HYEKVE. The CDR3 bases that were read are TGTGCCAGCTCTCCCGGACTGGGGGGGCGCGGAAACACCTTGTAC. Protein sequence: CASSPGLGGRGNTLY. The full CDR3 reads CASSPGLGGRGNTLYF.

Concerning this clone: Gene names and germline refer to mouse. The observed sequence ends 1 residue before the CDR3 terminus, with the missing tail filled in from the germline J gene. The chain joins TRBV12-1 to TRBJ1-4; TRBD1 is a possible D gene (6 bases). The V and J ends lost 4 bases and 2 bases respectively, with 10 bases between them. From germline, CDR1 is SGHSN and CDR2 HYEKVE. The CDR3 covers 14 residues. The CDR3: CASSLGGSNERLFF. CDR3 DNA, as far as it was read: TGTGCCAGCTCGCTGGGGGGCTCCAACGAAAGATTATTT.

Regarding this clone: Mouse names are used for the genes. The CDR3 end lies 1 residue beyond the end of the read and is filled in from the germline J gene. V usage is TRBV3 and J usage is TRBJ1-1, with D uncertain. CDR1 is SNHLY and CDR2 is FYNGKV in the germline V gene (reference sequence). This CDR3 is built from 14 residues. Between the trimmed V and J ends, which lost 1 base and 0 bases, there was a span of 6 bases. The CDR3 sequence is CASSLGIANTEVFF. The sequenced part of the CDR3 DNA is TGTGCCAGCAGCTTAGGCATTGCAAACACAGAAGTCTTC.

This clone was recorded a few times. The germline and genes are mouse ones. The read ends 1 residue before the CDR3 terminus; that terminus is restored from the germline J gene. The V and J genes are TRBV16 and TRBJ1-3; 7 positions match TRBD1. The V and J ends lost 1 base and 2 bases, in that order; junction bases with no gene match: 2. Germline V gene data show CDR1 as SGHSA and CDR2 as FRNQAP. The CDR3 runs 15 residues. CDR3 bases read: TGTGCAAGCAGCTTAGGAGGGGGCGCTGGAAATACGCTCTAT. It yields the protein CASSLGGGAGNTLY. The entire CDR3 is CASSLGGGAGNTLYF.

Worth noting for this clone: The listed genes are named as in mouse. From the germline J gene comes the end of the CDR3, since the read stops 1 residue before it. The J gene is TRBJ2-1, the V gene TRBV26; D ambiguous. Germline CDR1 and CDR2: KGHPV and FQNQEV (reference sequence). There are 13 residues in the CDR3. Trimming stripped 0 bases from V and 7 bases from J, with 7 bases between. Incomplete CDR3 DNA: TGTGCCAGCAGTCTGTCGACCGGGGCTGAGCAGTTC. This gives the protein CASSLSTGAEQF. The complete CDR3 reads CASSLSTGAEQFF.

This clone appeared a few times. Genes here carry mouse names. The CDR3 goes on 1 residue after the read ends, and that part is filled in from the germline J gene. The rearrangement joins TRBV12-2 to TRBJ2-5; D is possibly TRBD1 (5 bases). Trimming cost V 2 bases and J 0 bases, with 8 bases left between them. This CDR3 has 14 residues. Per germline, CDR1 SGHLS and CDR2 HYDKME. The CDR3 DNA, read in part, is TGTGCCAGCTCTCCCGACAGTAACCAAGACACCCAGTAC. Amino acids: CASSPDSNQDTQY. The full CDR3 protein reads CASSPDSNQDTQYF.

On this clone: The gene names here belong to mouse. The CDR3 end falls 1 residue outside the read, so it is completed with the germline J gene. The chain joins TRBV15 to TRBJ1-2, with a tentative D call TRBD1 (5 bases). Looked up from germline, CDR1 is SGHND and CDR2 is FRSKSL. This CDR3 spans 13 amino acids. Trimming stripped 7 bases from V and 0 bases from J, with 9 bases between. The CDR3 spells CASTRTSNSDYTF. The covered CDR3 bases are TGTGCCAGCACTCGGACATCAAACTCCGACTACACC.

This clone was counted between two and nine times. Gene names are mouse gene names. From the germline J gene comes the end of the CDR3, since the read stops 1 residue before it. This chain links TRBV26 with TRBJ1-3; the D gene is possibly TRBD1 (5 bases). Germline V lookup: CDR1 KGHPV, CDR2 FQNQEV (reference sequence). Trimming took off 4 bases at V and 0 bases at J, with 7 bases between the two ends. The CDR3 runs to 14 residues. CDR3 DNA (partial): TGTGCCAGCAGTCGACAGACTTCTGGAAATACGCTCTAT. Its protein is CASSRQTSGNTLY. The whole CDR3 protein reads CASSRQTSGNTLYF.

There are a few counts of this clone. Gene names follow the mouse nomenclature. The read ends 1 residue before the CDR3 terminus; that terminus is restored from the germline J gene. The J gene is TRBJ1-4, the V gene TRBV13-3; 8 bases are shared with TRBD1. CDR3 length: 14 amino acids. Germline lookup yields CDR1 NNHDY and CDR2 SYVADS. After removal of 6 bases from V and 3 bases from J, the junction contained 4 bases not matched to a gene. The CDR3 bases that were read are TGTGCCAGCACCGGACAGGGAACCAACGAAAGATTATTT. Translated, it gives CASTGQGTNERLF. The whole CDR3 region reads CASTGQGTNERLFF.

This clone is judged medium-sized. Mouse germline and gene names are used. Read sequence stops 1 residue before the CDR3 end, and the germline J gene provides the missing end. The chain recombines TRBV1 with TRBJ1-4, with D perhaps matching TRBD1 (6 bases). The germline V and J ends were trimmed by 1 base and 3 bases, with 9 bases remaining between them. CDR3 length equals 15 residues. Germline CDR1 reads NSQYPW; CDR2 reads LRSPGD (reference sequence). The CDR3 sequence is CTCSAVQGANERLFF. The DNA read from the CDR3 is TGCACCTGCAGTGCAGTACAGGGAGCCAACGAAAGATTATTT.

This clone was observed a handful of times. Mouse names are used for the genes. The CDR3 goes on 1 residue after the read ends, and that part is filled in from the germline J gene. V gene TRBV16 combines with J gene TRBJ2-7, with TRBD2 identical over 9 bases. The CDR3 runs to 14 residues. Germline-derived CDR1 and CDR2 are SGHSA and FRNQAP. Germline trimming cut 3 bases from V and 4 bases from J; bases unmatched to any gene: 4. Partial CDR3 DNA: TGTGCAAGCAGCTTCGCTGGGGGGGTTTATGAACAGTAC. Its protein product is CASSFAGGVYEQY. The full CDR3 is CASSFAGGVYEQYF.

Concerning this clone: The germline and genes are mouse ones. The CDR3 end lies 1 residue beyond the end of the read and is filled in from the germline J gene. The chain carries TRBV20 and TRBJ1-1, with D hard to call. V was clipped by 0 bases and J by 0 bases, with 2 bases between them. Germline V gives CDR1 GFQATS, CDR2 STVNSAI. The CDR3 spans 12 residues. The sequenced part of the CDR3 DNA is TGTGGTGCTAGGGAGGCAAACACAGAAGTCTTC. Encoded protein: CGAREANTEVF. The entire CDR3 reads CGAREANTEVFF.

As to this clone: Each gene name is a mouse one. The part of the CDR3 DNA that was read is TGTGCCAGCAGTGGGACTGGGGGGCCCGGAACGCTGTAT. It encodes CASSGTGGPGTLY. The entire CDR3 is CASSGTGGPGTLYF. The chain is built from TRBV26 and TRBJ2-3; 12 bases map to TRBD2. Read sequence stops 1 residue before the CDR3 end, and the germline J gene provides the missing end. This CDR3 is built from 14 residues. Per germline, CDR1 KGHPV and CDR2 FQNQEV (reference sequence). Unmatched junction bases numbered 5, after V lost 5 bases and J lost 8 bases. The entire variable domain, with the rest obtained from reference TRBV26 and TRBJ2-3, is as follows: NSKVIQTPRYLVKGQGQKAKMRCIPEKGHPVVFWYQQNKNNEFKFLINFQNQEVLQQIDMTEKRFSAECPSNSPCSLEIQSSEAGDSALYLCASSGTGGPGTLYFGSGTRLTVL.

This clone is labeled medium-sized. Gene names refer to mouse genes. The DNA ends 1 residue before the CDR3 does, and the rest of the CDR3 is filled in from the germline J gene. V is TRBV3 and J is TRBJ1-4; D perhaps matches TRBD1 (6 bases). Germline V lookup: CDR1 SNHLY, CDR2 FYNGKV (reference sequence). The V gene lost 3 bases and the J gene lost 2 bases, with 7 bases spanning the gap. This CDR3 is 14 amino acids long. The CDR3 here is CASSFQGSNERLFF. Partial CDR3 DNA: TGTGCCAGCAGCTTTCAGGGGTCCAACGAAAGATTATTT.

This clone qualifies as medium-sized. Gene names and germline match the mouse. The read finishes 1 residue shy of the CDR3 end, and the germline J gene is used to complete it. The genes are TRBV31 and TRBJ2-7, with 12 bases that match TRBD2. The CDR3 has 14 residues. Germline V lookup: CDR1 GKSSPN, CDR2 SITVG. The V gene end was trimmed by 2 bases and the J gene end by 2 bases; junction bases not matched to a gene: 1. The sequenced part of the CDR3 DNA is TGTGCCTGGAGTGGGGACTGGGGGGCCTATGAACAGTAC. Translating it yields CAWSGDWGAYEQY. The CDR3 as a whole reads CAWSGDWGAYEQYF. The variable domain in full, with the rest retrieved from reference TRBV31 and TRBJ2-7, is AQTIHQWPVAEIKAVGSPLSLGCTIKGKSSPNLYWYWQATGGTLQQLFYSITVGQVESVVQLNLSASRPKDDQFILSTEKLLLSHSGFYLCAWSGDWGAYEQYFGPGTRLTVL.

A remark on this clone: The genes are named according to mouse. The CDR3 end falls 1 residue outside the read, so it is completed with the germline J gene. The gene calls are TRBV5 and TRBJ2-7; 8 nucleotides align to TRBD2. CDR3 length: 15 residues. V trimming: 0 bases; J trimming: 7 bases; junction bases outside the gene matches: 8. Germline lookup yields CDR1 LGHNA and CDR2 YNLKQL (reference sequence). Partial CDR3 DNA: TGTGCCAGCAGCCAAGATTGGGGGGGGGCGCGAGAACAGTAC. This translates into CASSQDWGGAREQY. The complete CDR3 protein is CASSQDWGGAREQYF.

A word on this clone: Gene labels here are mouse ones. The missing CDR3 end, 1 residue past where the read stops, is filled in from the germline J gene. The V gene is TRBV26, the J gene TRBJ1-4; D perhaps matches TRBD1 (6 bases). Looked up from germline, CDR1 is KGHPV and CDR2 is FQNQEV (reference sequence). The CDR3 has 14 amino acids. The V end was cut by 4 bases, the J end by 1 base, with 7 bases between. CDR3 in amino acids: CASSPGHSNERLFF. The covered CDR3 bases are TGTGCCAGCAGTCCGGGACATTCCAACGAAAGATTATTT. The whole variable domain, filled in from reference TRBV26 and TRBJ1-4, reads NSKVIQTPRYLVKGQGQKAKMRCIPEKGHPVVFWYQQNKNNEFKFLINFQNQEVLQQIDMTEKRFSAECPSNSPCSLEIQSSEAGDSALYLCASSPGHSNERLFFGHGTKLSVL.

Of note for this clone: Genes and germline come from the mouse. The read comes to an end 1 residue before the CDR3 does, leaving the germline J gene to fill in the end. The V and J genes are TRBV26 and TRBJ1-6, with D possibly TRBD1 on 5 matching bases. TRBJ1-6 is an ORF, with its function uncertain. This CDR3 has 15 amino acids. Trimming stripped 6 bases from V and 0 bases from J, with 9 bases between. In germline, CDR1 is KGHPV, CDR2 FQNQEV (reference sequence). This CDR3 is CASSPDSSYNSPLYF. Partial CDR3 DNA: TGTGCCAGCAGCCCCGACAGTTCCTATAATTCGCCCCTCTAC.

Remarks on this clone: The gene names given are mouse names. The CDR3 end is not reached by the read, which stops 1 residue before it; the germline J gene fills it in. The rearrangement links TRBV24 to TRBJ2-7; D is possibly TRBD1 (5 bases). The V gene's germline CDR1 is KGHTA and CDR2 FRNEEI. The CDR3 loop spans 12 amino acids. With 4 bases removed from V and 4 bases from J, the gap between germline ends came to 8 bases. The CDR3 loop reads CASSRQGYEQYF. The DNA read from the CDR3 is TGTGCCAGCAGTCGCCAGGGATATGAACAGTAC.

In regard to this clone: Any gene name here is a mouse gene name. Read coverage stops 1 residue before the CDR3 terminus; the germline J gene supplies the remainder. V is TRBV3 and J is TRBJ2-3; 11 bases agree with TRBD2. Per germline, CDR1 SNHLY and CDR2 FYNGKV (reference sequence). V dropped 3 bases and J dropped 1; count of bases not matched to a gene: 3. The CDR3 totals 16 residues. The covered CDR3 bases are TGTGCCAGCAGCTTTGGACTGGGGGGAGGTGCAGAAACGCTGTAT. Its protein is CASSFGLGGGAETLY. From start to end, the CDR3 is CASSFGLGGGAETLYF.

A word on this clone: Mouse gene names apply. The CDR3 is cut off 1 residue early in the read; its end comes from the germline J gene. This sequence joins TRBV3 and TRBJ2-3; 7 bases map to TRBD1. Unmatched junction bases numbered 2, after V lost 5 bases and J lost 0 bases. Per the germline V gene, CDR1 is SNHLY and CDR2 is FYNGKV (reference sequence). The CDR3 contains 14 residues. CDR3 DNA, as far as it was read: TGTGCCAGCAGCCCCAGGGGGAGTGCAGAAACGCTGTAT. It specifies CASSPRGSAETLY. The whole CDR3 protein reads CASSPRGSAETLYF.

This clone has a handful of counts. Mouse germline and gene names are used. The read ends 1 residue early relative to the CDR3; the germline J gene fills the gap. The gene calls are TRBV14 and TRBJ2-5; 10 bases align to TRBD2. The CDR3 has 15 residues. The trim removed 0 bases at V and 2 bases at J, leaving 0 bases unmatched. Germline V gives CDR1 SGHDT, CDR2 FRDEAV. The CDR3 bases that were read are TGTGCCAGCAGTTTCTACTGGGGGGGCCAAGACACCCAGTAC. It specifies CASSFYWGGQDTQY. The entire CDR3 protein is CASSFYWGGQDTQYF. The full variable domain, its missing parts supplied by reference TRBV14 and TRBJ2-5, is EAGVTQSPRYAVLQEGQAVSFWCDPISGHDTLYWYQQPRDQGPQLLVYFRDEAVIDNSQLPSDRFSAVRPKGTNSTLKIQSAKQGDTATYLCASSFYWGGQDTQYFGPGTRLLVL.

On this clone: Mouse gene names and germline throughout. Read sequence stops 1 residue before the CDR3 end, and the germline J gene provides the missing end. J is TRBJ1-2 and V is TRBV13-2; D might be TRBD1 (5 bases). The CDR3 is 13 residues long. V lost 2 bases and J lost 1, with 6 bases in between. The V gene's germline CDR1 is NNHNN and CDR2 SYGAGS (reference sequence). The sequenced part of the CDR3 DNA is TGTGCCAGCGGTGACAGGGTAAACTCCGACTACACC. Translated: CASGDRVNSDYT. The full CDR3 sequence reads CASGDRVNSDYTF.

On this clone itself: Mouse gene names and germline throughout. The read terminates 1 residue before the CDR3 end, so the remaining end is supplied by the germline J gene. The V and J genes are TRBV13-2 and TRBJ2-5, with TRBD1 identical over 8 bases. This CDR3 contains 14 residues. Per the germline V gene, CDR1 is NNHNN and CDR2 is SYGAGS (reference sequence). Unmatched junction bases numbered 1, after V lost 3 bases and J lost 1 base. The CDR3 here is CASGGDRYQDTQYF. Partial CDR3 DNA: TGTGCCAGCGGTGGGGACAGGTACCAAGACACCCAGTAC.

This clone is a singleton in its sample. Mouse gene names and germline throughout. Read coverage stops 1 residue before the CDR3 terminus; the germline J gene supplies the remainder. The chain couples TRBV26 to TRBJ1-1, with D uncertain. Germline V gene sequence: CDR1 KGHPV, CDR2 FQNQEV (reference sequence). V gave up 4 bases and J gave up 0 bases, with 6 bases separating them. The CDR3 sequence is 13 residues long. This chain's CDR3 is CASSRTSNTEVFF. CDR3 DNA (partial): TGTGCCAGCAGTCGTACCTCAAACACAGAAGTCTTC.

Turning to this clone: Gene names follow the mouse nomenclature. Read data end 1 residue before the CDR3 end; the end is taken from the germline J gene. The chain links TRBV16 to TRBJ2-5; 11 bases are shared with TRBD2. In germline, CDR1 is SGHSA, CDR2 FRNQAP. V lost 3 bases, J lost 7 bases, and 6 bases stayed unmatched. This CDR3 spans 15 amino acids. The sequenced CDR3 bases are TGTGCAAGCAGCTTCCTTACTGGGGGGGCGAACACCCAGTAC. This encodes CASSFLTGGANTQY. In full, the CDR3 is CASSFLTGGANTQYF.

This clone was seen a handful of times. The listed genes are named as in mouse. The read falls 1 residue short of the CDR3 end, and the missing part is taken from the germline J gene. The chain carries TRBV23 and TRBJ1-3; the table's D call, TRBD1, was not checked against the DNA. CDR1 KGHTA and CDR2 FQNQQP come from the germline V gene. CDR3 size: 15 residues. The part of the CDR3 DNA that was read is TGCTCCAGCAGTTTCCGGACAGATTCTGGAAATACGCTCTAT. Its protein product is CSSSFRTDSGNTLY. The complete CDR3 sequence is CSSSFRTDSGNTLYF.